Shown below are 20 T cell receptor beta chains from a single sample sequenced in a study of beta chain features in type 1 diabetes. General study findings and limits: Type 1 diabetes patients showed a moderate but significant shortening of TCRB CDR3s in all four CD4+ subsets.

Isolated RNA was reverse transcribed in full, so expressed TCRB transcripts were sequenced. Libraries were prepared by immunoSEQ multiplex PCR; TCRdb keeps only in-frame clonotypes and omits some of them. Here the sample spans more than 300,000 clones, around 9.3% being singletons. Antigen specificity for these receptors is unknown. The specimen sequenced was central memory CD4+ T cells from blood. The receptors shown here come from a man aged 25 to 45 with type 1 diabetes.

This clone has only a few counts. V gene TRBV6-6 combines with J gene TRBJ1-1; D not resolved. The CDR3 contains 14 residues. V was pared by 2 bases and J by 1 base, with 8 bases between. The germline V gene has CDR1 MNHNY and CDR2 SVGAGI (reference sequence). The CDR3 nucleotides are TGTGCCAGCAGTTACCTCGCGGGGAACACTGAAGCTTTCTTT. Translating gives CASSYLAGNTEAFF.

This clone was seen more than once but under ten times. The chain employs TRBV14 and TRBJ1-6, with 10 bases that match TRBD1. Germline loops: CDR1 SGHDN, CDR2 FVKESK. The CDR3 extends over 15 amino acids. With V trimmed by 4 bases and J by 8 bases, 5 bases remained unmatched. For the CDR3, the DNA is TGTGCCAGCAGCCCCTTCGGGACAGGGGATTCACCCCTCCACTTT. It specifies CASSPFGTGDSPLHF.

The chain combines TRBV6-1 with TRBJ1-2, with a possible D match to TRBD1 (5 bases). The germline CDR1 and CDR2 sequences are MNHNS and SASEGT. This CDR3 has 16 residues. V was cut by 0 bases and J by 0 bases, with 11 bases left in between. For the CDR3, the DNA is TGTGCCAGCAGTGAAGCGCTCACAGGAGCTAACTATGGCTACACCTTC. Translation gives CASSEALTGANYGYTF.

This clone was recorded a few times. V and J are TRBV7-2 and TRBJ2-7, with 9 positions matching TRBD2. The germline CDR1 and CDR2 sequences are SGHTA and FQGNSA. The CDR3 extends over 12 amino acids. The CDR3 DNA follows: TGTGCCAGCAGCTTAGGAAGCGGGGGGTTAACTGTC. Encoded protein: CASSLGSGGLTV.

This clone has just a few counts. The genes are TRBV5-1 and TRBJ2-7; TRBD1 aligns across 7 bases. The length of the CDR3 is 16 residues. With 1 base clipped from V and 3 bases from J, the junction kept 10 bases outside the gene matches. The germline V gene has CDR1 SGHRS and CDR2 YFSETQ. CDR3 in amino acids: CASSLSPSTGSYEQYF. DNA of the CDR3: TGCGCCAGCAGCTTGTCACCGTCGACAGGGAGCTACGAGCAGTACTTC.

This clone has a handful of counts. The V gene is TRBV5-6, the J gene TRBJ1-4, with D uncertain. This CDR3 is built from 16 residues. Germline CDR1 reads SGHDT; CDR2 reads YYEEEE. V gave up 3 bases and J gave up 0 bases, with 12 bases separating them. The CDR3 loop reads CASSSTGVTTNEKLFF. DNA for the CDR3: TGTGCCAGCAGCTCCACCGGGGTTACAACTAATGAAAAACTGTTTTTT.

This clone occurred a few times. V gene TRBV6-6 combines with J gene TRBJ1-2; D is ambiguous. The CDR3 extends over 14 amino acids. Germline CDR1 reads MNHNY; CDR2 reads SVGAGI (reference sequence). V was trimmed by 6 bases and J by 8 bases, leaving 19 bases between them. CDR3 in amino acids: CASSLSLMREGYTF. The CDR3, as DNA: TGTGCCAGCAGCCTAAGTTTAATGAGGGAGGGCTACACCTTC.

There are a few counts of this clone. V gene TRBV28 combines with J gene TRBJ1-5; D is ambiguous. The CDR3 is made up of 16 amino acids. From germline, CDR1 is MDHEN and CDR2 SYDVKM. Between the trimmed V and J ends, which lost 4 bases and 1 base, there was a span of 14 bases. CDR3 loop: CASSSVRVRSNQPQHF. In DNA, the CDR3 is TGTGCCAGCAGTTCTGTTAGGGTGCGGAGCAATCAGCCCCAGCATTTT. The variable domain in full, completed from reference TRBV28 and TRBJ1-5, reads DVKVTQSSRYLVKRTGEKVFLECVQDMDHENMFWYRQDPGLGLRLIYFSYDVKMKEKGDIPEGYSVSREKKERFSLILESASTNQTSMYLCASSSVRVRSNQPQHFGDGTRLSIL.

This clone appeared a few times. V is TRBV6-1 and J is TRBJ1-5; TRBD1 aligns across 8 bases. V dropped 2 bases and J dropped 6; count of bases not matched to a gene: 9. This CDR3 comprises 16 residues. Germline CDR1 is MNHNS and CDR2 is SASEGT. CDR3 sequence reads: CASSEHRTGNFQPQHF. DNA for the CDR3: TGTGCCAGCAGTGAACACAGGACAGGGAATTTTCAGCCCCAGCATTTT.

This clone was seen more than once but under ten times. The J gene is TRBJ2-3, the V gene TRBV5-1; D possibly corresponds to TRBD2 (6 bases). There are 14 residues in the CDR3. The germline gives CDR1 SGHRS, CDR2 YFSETQ. V lost 0 bases to trimming and J lost 3 bases, with 8 bases between them. For the CDR3, the DNA is TGCGCCAGCAGCTTGGTCGCGGGGACAGATACGCAGTATTTT. It translates to CASSLVAGTDTQYF.

This clone was detected a few times. The chain recombines TRBV25-1 with TRBJ1-1, with D possibly TRBD1 on 6 matching bases. Germline CDR1 and CDR2: MGHDK and SYGVNS. The CDR3 totals 14 residues. Trimming shortened V by 0 bases and J by 5 bases, and 10 bases separated the two germline ends. DNA for the CDR3: TGTGCCAGCAGTGAATATAGGGGGGGAACTGAAGCTTTCTTT. Translating it yields CASSEYRGGTEAFF. Drawing the rest from reference TRBV25-1 and TRBJ1-1, the complete variable domain is EADIYQTPRYLVIGTGKKITLECSQTMGHDKMYWYQQDPGMELHLIHYSYGVNSTEKGDLSSESTVSRIRTEHFPLTLESARPSHTSQYLCASSEYRGGTEAFFGQGTRLTVV.

This clone was seen a few times. This chain connects TRBV7-9 to TRBJ1-6, with 10 bases that match TRBD1. Germline CDR1 SEHNR, CDR2 FQNEAQ (reference sequence). The V segment lost 3 bases and the J segment 9 bases; nucleotides outside the gene matches: 5. This CDR3 has 15 residues. The CDR3: CASSFGTGESSPLHF. CDR3 nucleotide sequence: TGTGCCAGCAGCTTTGGGACAGGGGAAAGTTCACCCCTCCACTTT.

This clone appeared many times. In DNA form, the CDR3 reads TGTGCCATCACCGGCGGCAGACTGGACTATGGCTACACCTTC. Its translation is CAITGGRLDYGYTF. The chain links TRBV10-3 to TRBJ1-2; D gene ambiguous. V lost 7 bases to trimming and J lost 3 bases, with 15 bases between them. This CDR3 region has 14 residues. CDR1 and CDR2 from the germline V gene are ENHRY and SYGVKD.

Many counts were recorded for this clone. V gene TRBV7-9 combines with J gene TRBJ2-3; D unclear. V lost 1 base and J lost 4, with 9 bases in between. The CDR3 sequence is 14 residues long. Germline CDR1 is SEHNR and CDR2 is FQNEAQ (reference sequence). The CDR3, as DNA: TGTGCCAGCAGCTTAGGGACGGCTTCAGATACGCAGTATTTT. This sequence encodes CASSLGTASDTQYF.

The sample holds a few counts of this clone. The rearrangement joins TRBV6-1 to TRBJ2-1, with D possibly being TRBD1 (5 bases). The germline V and J ends were trimmed by 3 bases and 4 bases, with 13 bases remaining between them. CDR3 length: 15 amino acids. Germline values: CDR1 MNHNS, CDR2 SASEGT. CDR3 in amino acids: CASSDGWAGYNEQFF. In DNA form, the CDR3 reads TGTGCCAGCAGTGATGGTTGGGCAGGGTACAATGAGCAGTTCTTC.

The CDR3 DNA sequence: TGTGCCAGCAGCTTGCGACAGGGTCCCCTCTCTGGGGCCAACGTCCTGACTTTC. Residues: CASSLRQGPLSGANVLTF. The chain carries TRBV13 and TRBJ2-6, with 7 positions matching TRBD1. J gave up 0 bases and V 3 bases, and 8 bases lay outside the gene matches. The CDR3 is 18 amino acids. Germline assignment: CDR1 PRHDT and CDR2 FYEKMQ (reference sequence).

The rearrangement uses TRBV7-2 and TRBJ2-3; D may match TRBD1 or TRBD2 (6 bases each). CDR1 and CDR2 from the germline V gene are SGHTA and FQGNSA. With 5 bases removed from V and 10 bases from J, the gap between germline ends came to 22 bases. CDR3 length: 15 residues. CDR3: CASSPSRGASLPQYF. The CDR3 nucleotides read TGTGCCAGCAGCCCCTCTAGGGGGGCTTCCCTTCCGCAGTATTTT.

This clone has a handful of counts. The chain links TRBV28 to TRBJ1-5, with D unresolved. Trimming shortened V by 2 bases and J by 9 bases, and 11 bases separated the two germline ends. The CDR3 is 13 residues long. Germline-derived CDR1 and CDR2 are MDHEN and SYDVKM. This CDR3 is CASSLIGPTPQHF. DNA of the CDR3: TGTGCCAGCAGTTTAATCGGGCCCACGCCCCAGCATTTT.

The chain has TRBV30 and TRBJ1-1; 8 positions match TRBD1. The V segment lost 3 bases and the J segment 1 base; nucleotides outside the gene matches: 1. This CDR3 is 13 amino acids long. In germline, CDR1 is GTSNPN, CDR2 SVGIG (reference sequence). The CDR3 DNA reads TGTGCCTGGAGACAGGGGGAGAACACTGAAGCTTTCTTT. This translates into CAWRQGENTEAFF.

This clone was found a few times. The chain couples TRBV7-9 to TRBJ2-5; 7 positions agree with TRBD2. The CDR3 has 15 residues. Germline CDR1 is SEHNR and CDR2 is FQNEAQ (reference sequence). V shed 2 bases, J shed 5 bases, and the junction held 8 bases outside the gene matches. The CDR3 is CASSLRRGEDETQYF. CDR3 in DNA: TGTGCCAGCAGCTTACGCCGGGGGGAGGATGAGACCCAGTACTTC.